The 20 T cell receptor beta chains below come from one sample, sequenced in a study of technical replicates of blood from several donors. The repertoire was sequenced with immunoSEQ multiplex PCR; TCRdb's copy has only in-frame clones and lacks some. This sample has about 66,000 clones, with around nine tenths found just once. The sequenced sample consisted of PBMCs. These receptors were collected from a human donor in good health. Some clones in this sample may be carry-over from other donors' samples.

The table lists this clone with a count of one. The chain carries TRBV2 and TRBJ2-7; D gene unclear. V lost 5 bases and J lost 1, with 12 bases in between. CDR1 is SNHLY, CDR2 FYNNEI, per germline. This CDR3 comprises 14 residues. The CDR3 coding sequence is TGTGCCAGCAGTACTTACACAGCATCCTACGAGCAGTACTTC. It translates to CASSTYTASYEQYF.

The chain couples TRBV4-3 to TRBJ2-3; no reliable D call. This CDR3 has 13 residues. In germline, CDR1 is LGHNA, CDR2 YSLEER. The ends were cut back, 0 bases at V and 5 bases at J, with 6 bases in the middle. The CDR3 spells CASSQDSGDTQYF. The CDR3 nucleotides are TGCGCCAGCAGCCAAGATTCCGGAGATACGCAGTATTTT.

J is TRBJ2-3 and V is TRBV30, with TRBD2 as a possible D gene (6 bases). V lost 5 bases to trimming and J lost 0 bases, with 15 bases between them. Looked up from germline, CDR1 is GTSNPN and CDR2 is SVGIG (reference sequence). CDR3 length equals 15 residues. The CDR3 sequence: CAWDFGGTSTDTQYF. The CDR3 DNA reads TGTGCCTGGGACTTTGGGGGGACTAGCACAGATACGCAGTATTTT.

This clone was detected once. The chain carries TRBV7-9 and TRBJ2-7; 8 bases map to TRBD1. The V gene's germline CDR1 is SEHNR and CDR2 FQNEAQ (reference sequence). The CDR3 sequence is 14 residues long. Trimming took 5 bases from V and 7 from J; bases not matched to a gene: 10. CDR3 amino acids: CASSHNDRGGEQYF. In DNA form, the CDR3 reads TGTGCCAGCAGCCACAACGACAGGGGCGGGGAGCAGTACTTC.

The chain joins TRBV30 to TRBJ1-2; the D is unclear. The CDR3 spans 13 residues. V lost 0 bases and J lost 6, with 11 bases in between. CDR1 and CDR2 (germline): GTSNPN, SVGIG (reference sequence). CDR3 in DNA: TGTGCCTGGAGTGTTGAAGGGAGGGATGGCTACACCTTC. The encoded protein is CAWSVEGRDGYTF.

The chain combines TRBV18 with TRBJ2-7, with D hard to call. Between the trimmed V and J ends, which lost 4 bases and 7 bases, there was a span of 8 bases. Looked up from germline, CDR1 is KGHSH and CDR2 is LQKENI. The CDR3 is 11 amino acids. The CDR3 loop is CASSLSLEQYF. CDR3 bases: TGTGCCAGCTCACTGTCCCTGGAGCAGTACTTC.

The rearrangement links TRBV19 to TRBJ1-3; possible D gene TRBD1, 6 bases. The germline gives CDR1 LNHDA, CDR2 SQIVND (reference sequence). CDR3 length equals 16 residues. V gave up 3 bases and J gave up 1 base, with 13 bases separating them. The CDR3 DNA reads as TGTGCCAGTAGTATGGAGACAGGTCTTTCTGGAAACACCATATATTTT. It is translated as CASSMETGLSGNTIYF.

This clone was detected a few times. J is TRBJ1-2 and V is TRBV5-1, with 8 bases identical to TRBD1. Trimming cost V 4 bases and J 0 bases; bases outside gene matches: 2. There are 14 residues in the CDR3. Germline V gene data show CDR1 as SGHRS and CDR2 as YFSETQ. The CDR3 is CASSPGQANYGYTF. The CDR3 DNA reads TGCGCCAGCAGCCCGGGACAGGCTAACTATGGCTACACCTTC.

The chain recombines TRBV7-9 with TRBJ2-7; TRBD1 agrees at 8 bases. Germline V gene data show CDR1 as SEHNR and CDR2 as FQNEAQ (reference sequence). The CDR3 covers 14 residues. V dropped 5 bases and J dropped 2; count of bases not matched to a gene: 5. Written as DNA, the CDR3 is TGTGCCAGCAGCACCTGGACAGGGACCTACGAGCAGTACTTC. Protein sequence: CASSTWTGTYEQYF.

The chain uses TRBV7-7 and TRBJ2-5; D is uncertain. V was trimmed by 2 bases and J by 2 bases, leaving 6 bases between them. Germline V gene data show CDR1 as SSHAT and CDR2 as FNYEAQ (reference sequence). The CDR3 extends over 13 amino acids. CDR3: CASSLNLQETQYF. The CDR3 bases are TGTGCCAGCAGCTTAAATCTTCAAGAGACCCAGTACTTC.

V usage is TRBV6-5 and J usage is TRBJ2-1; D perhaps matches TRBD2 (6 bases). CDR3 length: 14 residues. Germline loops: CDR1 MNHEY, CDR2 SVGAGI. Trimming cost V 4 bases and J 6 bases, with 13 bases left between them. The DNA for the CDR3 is TGTGCCAGCAGTTTCTTGACTAGATTCAATGAGCAGTTCTTC. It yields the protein CASSFLTRFNEQFF.

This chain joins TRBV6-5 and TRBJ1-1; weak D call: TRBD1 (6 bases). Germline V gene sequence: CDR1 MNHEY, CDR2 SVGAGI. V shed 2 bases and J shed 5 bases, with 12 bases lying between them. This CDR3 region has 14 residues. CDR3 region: CASSYAGARTEAFF. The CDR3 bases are TGTGCCAGCAGTTACGCGGGGGCTCGGACTGAAGCTTTCTTT.

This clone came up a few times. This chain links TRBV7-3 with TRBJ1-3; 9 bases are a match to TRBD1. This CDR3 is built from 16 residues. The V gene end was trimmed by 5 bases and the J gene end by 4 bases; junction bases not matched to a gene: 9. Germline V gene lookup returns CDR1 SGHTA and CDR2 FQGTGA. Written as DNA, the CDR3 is TGTGCCAGCAGCCCCCAGGGGACAGGGCTGGGAAACACCATATATTTT. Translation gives CASSPQGTGLGNTIYF.

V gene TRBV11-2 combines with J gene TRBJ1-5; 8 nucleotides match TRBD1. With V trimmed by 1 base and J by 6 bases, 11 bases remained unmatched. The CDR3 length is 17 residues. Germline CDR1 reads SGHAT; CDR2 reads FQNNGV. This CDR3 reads CASSLGHTGGGSQPQHF. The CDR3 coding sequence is TGTGCCAGCAGCTTAGGACATACAGGGGGGGGTTCTCAGCCCCAGCATTTT. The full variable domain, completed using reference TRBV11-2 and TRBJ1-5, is EAGVAQSPRYKIIEKRQSVAFWCNPISGHATLYWYQQILGQGPKLLIQFQNNGVVDDSQLPKDRFSAERLKGVDSTLKIQPAKLEDSAVYLCASSLGHTGGGSQPQHFGDGTRLSIL.

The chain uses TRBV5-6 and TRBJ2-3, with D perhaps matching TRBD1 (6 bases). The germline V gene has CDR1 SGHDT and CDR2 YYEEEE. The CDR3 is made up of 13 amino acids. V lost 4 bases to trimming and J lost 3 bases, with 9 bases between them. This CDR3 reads CASSRTVTDTQYF. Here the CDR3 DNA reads TGTGCCAGCAGCAGGACAGTAACAGATACGCAGTATTTT. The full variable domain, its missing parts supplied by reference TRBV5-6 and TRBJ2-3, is DAGVTQSPTHLIKTRGQQVTLRCSPKSGHDTVSWYQQALGQGPQFIFQYYEEEERQRGNFPDRFSGHQFPNYSSELNVNALLLGDSALYLCASSRTVTDTQYFGPGTRLTVL.

The CDR3 is CASSGTSGRIPHEQFF. Written as DNA, the CDR3 is TGTGCCAGCAGCGGTACTAGCGGGAGAATCCCCCATGAGCAGTTCTTC. The genes are TRBV7-6 and TRBJ2-1, with 11 positions matching TRBD2. Germline V gene sequence: CDR1 SGHVS, CDR2 FNYEAQ. With 5 bases clipped from V and 8 bases from J, the junction kept 11 bases outside the gene matches. This CDR3 has 16 residues.

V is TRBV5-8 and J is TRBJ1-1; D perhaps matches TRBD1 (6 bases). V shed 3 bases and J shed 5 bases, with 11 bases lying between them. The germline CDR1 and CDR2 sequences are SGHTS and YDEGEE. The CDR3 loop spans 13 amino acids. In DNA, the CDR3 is TGTGCCAGCAGCTGGGATAGGGGGACTGAAGCTTTCTTT. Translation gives CASSWDRGTEAFF.

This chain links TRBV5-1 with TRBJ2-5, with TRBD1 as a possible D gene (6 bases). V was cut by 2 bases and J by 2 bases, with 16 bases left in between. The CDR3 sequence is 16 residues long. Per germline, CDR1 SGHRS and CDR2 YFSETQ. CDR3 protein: CASSLYGQFQQETQYF. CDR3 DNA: TGCGCCAGCAGCTTATATGGACAGTTTCAACAAGAGACCCAGTACTTC.

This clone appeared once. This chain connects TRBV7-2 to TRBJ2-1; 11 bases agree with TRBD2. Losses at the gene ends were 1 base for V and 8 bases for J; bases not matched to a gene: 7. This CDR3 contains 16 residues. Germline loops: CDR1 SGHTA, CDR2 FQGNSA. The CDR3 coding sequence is TGTGCCAGCAGCTTAGGGTTCCTAGCGGGAGGCGATGAGCAGTTCTTC. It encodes CASSLGFLAGGDEQFF.

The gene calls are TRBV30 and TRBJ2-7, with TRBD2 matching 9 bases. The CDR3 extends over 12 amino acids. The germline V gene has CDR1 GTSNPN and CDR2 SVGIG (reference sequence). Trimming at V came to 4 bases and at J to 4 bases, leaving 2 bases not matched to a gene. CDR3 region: CAWTSGKYEQYF. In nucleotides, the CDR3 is TGTGCCTGGACTAGCGGGAAGTACGAGCAGTACTTC.